The clone carrying this TCR beta chain was recorded at least ten times. Trimming shortened V by 7 bases and J by 6 bases, and 15 bases separated the two germline ends. The CDR3 has 14 amino acids. Germline V gene sequence: CDR1 SNHLY, CDR2 FYNNEI. The data derive from a study of Graves' ophthalmopathy and Graves' hyperthyroidism. Amplified material comprised TCR beta CDR3 regions derived from RNA transcripts. Scientists carried out first-round RT-PCR using HTBI primers and then a second-round multiplex PCR. Each CDR3 protein is one row after TCRdb ran MiXCR on the multiplex PCR reads. The sample comprises 150,000 to 200,000 distinct CDR3 sequences, 35% to 50% of which are singletons, and approximately 8.9% rests with the top ten. The authors used Ficoll-Paque density gradient centrifugation to separate PBMCs. The input was about 10 ml of fresh peripheral blood.

Sequencing was carried out using peripheral blood. The sequence derives from a man younger than 40 with Graves' ophthalmopathy. The chain combines TRBV2 with TRBJ2-2; TRBD2 might be the D (6 bases). CDR3 loop: CASTVGRDAGELFF. The CDR3 DNA is TGTGCCAGCACGGTCGGGCGGGACGCCGGGGAGCTGTTTTTT.